Presented here are 23 T cell receptor beta chains from one specimen sequenced in a study of cytomegalovirus exposure and HLA in healthy donors (dated by TCRdb to about 2017). Library method: the immunoSEQ multiplex PCR assay. Sourced from immuneACCESS, this table was stored by TCRdb with only in-frame sequences that have V and J called. A share of the clones is absent; for the studies checked, an unresolved V gene accounts for under half, and the remainder has no known explanation. The sample table shows fewer than 80,000 clones, and nearly 96% are seen once. The top ten clones comprise 4.5% to 5% of the sample. The sample consisted of PBMCs. Receptors were obtained from a woman younger than 30 in good health and CMV-seropositive.

The gene calls are TRBV5-5 and TRBJ2-7; maybe TRBD1 (5 bases). Trimming shortened V by 3 bases and J by 2 bases, and 15 bases separated the two germline ends. The germline V gene encodes CDR1 SGHKS and CDR2 YYEKEE (reference sequence). The CDR3 sequence is 15 residues long. The CDR3 loop is CASSYQGTPPYEQYF. In nucleotides, the CDR3 is TGTGCCAGCAGCTATCAGGGAACCCCACCCTACGAGCAGTACTTC.

The V call is TRBV5-4, the J call TRBJ2-7; possibly TRBD1 for D (7 bases). V lost 4 bases and J 5 bases, leaving 16 bases between the germline ends. The CDR3 runs to 14 residues. The germline V gene encodes CDR1 SGHNT and CDR2 YYREEE (reference sequence). The chain's CDR3 is CASSPLQGRHEQYF. The CDR3, as DNA: TGTGCCAGCAGCCCACTACAGGGGAGGCACGAGCAGTACTTC.

The rearrangement links TRBV4-1 to TRBJ2-1; 9 bases map to TRBD1. Germline V gene data show CDR1 as MGHRA and CDR2 as YSYEKL. This CDR3 has 15 amino acids. Germline trimming cut 6 bases from V and 3 bases from J; bases unmatched to any gene: 6. The CDR3 loop reads CASRPSTGGYNEQFF. The CDR3 DNA reads TGCGCCAGCAGACCCTCGACAGGGGGCTACAATGAGCAGTTCTTC.

CDR3 sequence reads: CASSRSGTGETQYF. The CDR3 DNA is TGTGCCAGTAGTAGGTCCGGGACAGGAGAGACCCAGTACTTC. This chain connects TRBV19 to TRBJ2-5; 8 bases agree with TRBD1. The germline V gene has CDR1 LNHDA and CDR2 SQIVND (reference sequence). CDR3 size: 14 residues. V trimming: 4 bases; J trimming: 4 bases; junction bases outside the gene matches: 5.

The chain links TRBV6-6 to TRBJ2-2, with 10 bases that match TRBD2. The CDR3 consists of 16 residues. CDR1 and CDR2 (germline): MNHNY, SVGAGI (reference sequence). The junction had 7 bases not matched to a gene; V was cut back by 5 bases and J by 4 bases. CDR3: CASSPRLAGFTGELFF. CDR3 nucleotides: TGTGCCAGCAGTCCCCGACTAGCGGGTTTCACCGGGGAGCTGTTTTTT.

The genes are TRBV5-1 and TRBJ2-1, with D possibly being TRBD1 (6 bases). V was trimmed by 0 bases and J by 0 bases, leaving 10 bases between them. CDR3 length equals 16 residues. In germline, CDR1 is SGHRS, CDR2 YFSETQ. Here the CDR3 DNA reads TGCGCCAGCAGCTTGGAGGGGGTTAGCTCCTACAATGAGCAGTTCTTC. This encodes CASSLEGVSSYNEQFF.

The DNA of the CDR3 is TGTGCCAGCTCACCACCTCTCGCACTAGCGGGAGTATACGAGCAGTACTTC. Its protein product is CASSPPLALAGVYEQYF. The V gene is TRBV18, the J gene TRBJ2-7; TRBD2 agrees at 11 bases. The J segment lost 4 bases and the V segment lost 0 bases, leaving 8 bases of the junction unmatched. The CDR3 runs 17 residues. CDR1 and CDR2 (germline): KGHSH, LQKENI.

This chain connects TRBV27 to TRBJ2-3; 10 nucleotides align to TRBD2. The ends lost 6 bases at V and 6 bases at J; junction bases unmatched: 6. Germline values: CDR1 MNHEY, CDR2 SMNVEV (reference sequence). The CDR3 runs 14 residues. The CDR3 spells CASRPGLASDTQYF. Here the CDR3 DNA reads TGTGCCAGCAGACCGGGACTAGCGTCCGATACGCAGTATTTT.

The V call is TRBV30, the J call TRBJ1-1, with no clear D. CDR3 length equals 13 residues. Germline V gives CDR1 GTSNPN, CDR2 SVGIG (reference sequence). V gave up 7 bases and J gave up 1 base, with 13 bases separating them. CDR3: CAFGIGSNTEAFF. CDR3 nucleotide sequence: TGTGCCTTCGGGATAGGATCGAACACTGAAGCTTTCTTT.

Here the CDR3 DNA reads TGTGCCAGTAGTATACGACCCCGAGAGGTACTAAATCTAGCCCAGCATTTT. Protein product: CASSIRPREVLNLAQHF. The chain has TRBV19 and TRBJ1-5; D not certain. CDR1 LNHDA and CDR2 SQIVND come from the germline V gene (reference sequence). Deletions cut 2 bases from V and 11 bases from J, with 25 bases between. This CDR3 spans 17 amino acids.

The CDR3 here is CASSLAGTGSTDTQYF. The DNA for the CDR3 is TGTGCCAGCAGTTTAGCCGGGACAGGTAGCACAGATACGCAGTATTTT. V gene TRBV28 combines with J gene TRBJ2-3; 8 nucleotides agree with TRBD1. V lost 2 bases and J lost 0; bases outside the gene matches: 4. CDR3 size: 16 residues. Germline CDR1 is MDHEN and CDR2 is SYDVKM.

V usage is TRBV15 and J usage is TRBJ2-7; D remains ambiguous. Trimming cost V 1 base and J 5 bases, with 6 bases left between them. CDR1 and CDR2 from the germline V gene are LNHNV and YYDKDF (reference sequence). The CDR3 is made up of 12 amino acids. CDR3 sequence: CATSRAEDEQYF. In nucleotides, the CDR3 is TGTGCCACCAGCAGAGCAGAGGACGAGCAGTACTTC.

The J gene is TRBJ1-2, the V gene TRBV5-1; D perhaps matches TRBD1 (5 bases). This CDR3 is built from 13 residues. From germline, CDR1 is SGHRS and CDR2 YFSETQ. The V end lost 4 bases, the J end lost 8 bases, and 15 bases lay between the germline ends. CDR3: CASSTRGWRGYTF. For the CDR3, the DNA is TGCGCCAGCAGCACACGGGGGTGGCGGGGCTACACCTTC.

The chain uses TRBV7-2 and TRBJ1-2; D remains ambiguous. Trimming shortened V by 1 base and J by 4 bases, and 16 bases separated the two germline ends. Germline V gene data show CDR1 as SGHTA and CDR2 as FQGNSA. The CDR3 runs 16 residues. The CDR3 sequence is CASSLVVQVSSYGYTF. The DNA of the CDR3 is TGTGCCAGCAGCTTAGTCGTCCAGGTTTCGAGCTATGGCTACACCTTC.

The V and J genes are TRBV9 and TRBJ1-1, with 8 bases matching TRBD1. Losses at the gene ends were 0 bases for V and 6 bases for J; bases not matched to a gene: 10. This CDR3 contains 16 residues. Germline V gives CDR1 SGDLS, CDR2 YYNGEE. CDR3 sequence (DNA): TGTGCCAGCAGCGTAGGAGGGGACAGGATTTTCTCTGAAGCTTTCTTT. Its translation: CASSVGGDRIFSEAFF.

The rearrangement joins TRBV19 to TRBJ2-7, with 10 bases lining up with TRBD1. The J segment lost 3 bases and the V segment lost 3 bases, leaving 5 bases of the junction unmatched. CDR3 length: 15 amino acids. The germline gives CDR1 LNHDA, CDR2 SQIVND (reference sequence). The CDR3 nucleotides are TGTGCCAGTAGTATGGGGACAGGGGAACTCTACGAGCAGTACTTC. Translating it yields CASSMGTGELYEQYF.

The CDR3 DNA reads TGTGCCAGCAGCTTAGAATACAGGGAAAGCCCTGAAGCTTTCTTT. Its protein is CASSLEYRESPEAFF. The chain couples TRBV7-8 to TRBJ1-1, with D possibly TRBD1 on 6 matching bases. There are 15 residues in the CDR3. Germline V lookup: CDR1 SGHVS, CDR2 FQNEAQ. Trimming cost V 1 base and J 6 bases, with 15 bases left between them.

The rearrangement links TRBV12-5 to TRBJ2-1; D possibly corresponds to TRBD1 (6 bases). This CDR3 has 19 amino acids. The germline V gene encodes CDR1 LGHNT and CDR2 FRNRAP. V was cut by 2 bases and J by 5 bases, with 25 bases left in between. CDR3 in amino acids: CASGLPQPTTGLENNEQFF. CDR3 DNA: TGTGCTAGTGGTTTGCCCCAGCCCACGACAGGTCTGGAGAACAATGAGCAGTTCTTC.

The chain is built from TRBV18 and TRBJ2-2, with 8 positions matching TRBD1. In germline, CDR1 is KGHSH, CDR2 LQKENI. The CDR3 contains 16 residues. Trimming removed 2 bases from V and 5 bases from J; junction bases left unmatched: 7. CDR3 amino acids: CASSPSQGALTGELFF. CDR3 coding DNA: TGTGCCAGCTCACCAAGCCAGGGGGCGCTTACCGGGGAGCTGTTTTTT.

This chain joins TRBV2 and TRBJ2-5, with 9 bases identical to TRBD1. Per germline, CDR1 SNHLY and CDR2 FYNNEI. CDR3 length: 11 residues. After removal of 9 bases from V and 8 bases from J, the junction contained 4 bases not matched to a gene. The chain's CDR3 is CASRQGVTQYF. CDR3 sequence (DNA): TGTGCCAGTAGACAGGGGGTCACCCAGTACTTC.

The CDR3 DNA sequence: TGTGCCAGCGTGGGGCGGGAGGGAAATGAGCAGTTCTTC. This gives the protein CASVGREGNEQFF. The chain couples TRBV27 to TRBJ2-1; TRBD2 matches at 9 bases. The CDR3 runs to 13 residues. V lost 8 bases to trimming and J lost 7 bases; unmatched junction nucleotides: 6. Germline-derived CDR1 and CDR2 are MNHEY and SMNVEV (reference sequence).

The genes are TRBV7-9 and TRBJ1-2; no reliable D call. The CDR3 extends over 14 amino acids. Trimming removed 3 bases at V and 0 bases at J, with 8 bases between. CDR1 is SEHNR and CDR2 is FQNEAQ in the germline V gene (reference sequence). This CDR3 reads CASSFRGANYGYTF. The CDR3, as DNA: TGTGCCAGCAGCTTTCGCGGAGCTAACTATGGCTACACCTTC. The full variable domain, in which reference TRBV7-9 and TRBJ1-2 provide the parts outside the CDR3, is DTGVSQNPRHKITKRGQNVTFRCDPISEHNRLYWYRQTLGQGPEFLTYFQNEAQLEKSRLLSDRFSAERPKGSFSTLEIQRTEQGDSAMYLCASSFRGANYGYTFGSGTRLTVV.

The rearrangement links TRBV7-3 to TRBJ2-7, with TRBD1 as a possible D gene (6 bases). CDR1 and CDR2 (germline): SGHTA, FQGTGA. The V end was cut by 4 bases, the J end by 4 bases, with 11 bases between. There are 13 residues in the CDR3. The CDR3 region has the DNA TGTGCCAGCAGCTCAAACCAGGGGTACGAGCAGTACTTC. As protein: CASSSNQGYEQYF. The whole variable domain, filled in from reference TRBV7-3 and TRBJ2-7, reads GAGVSQTPSNKVTEKGKYVELRCDPISGHTALYWYRQSLGQGPEFLIYFQGTGAADDSGLPNDRFFAVRPEGSVSTLKIQRTERGDSAVYLCASSSNQGYEQYFGPGTRLTVT.